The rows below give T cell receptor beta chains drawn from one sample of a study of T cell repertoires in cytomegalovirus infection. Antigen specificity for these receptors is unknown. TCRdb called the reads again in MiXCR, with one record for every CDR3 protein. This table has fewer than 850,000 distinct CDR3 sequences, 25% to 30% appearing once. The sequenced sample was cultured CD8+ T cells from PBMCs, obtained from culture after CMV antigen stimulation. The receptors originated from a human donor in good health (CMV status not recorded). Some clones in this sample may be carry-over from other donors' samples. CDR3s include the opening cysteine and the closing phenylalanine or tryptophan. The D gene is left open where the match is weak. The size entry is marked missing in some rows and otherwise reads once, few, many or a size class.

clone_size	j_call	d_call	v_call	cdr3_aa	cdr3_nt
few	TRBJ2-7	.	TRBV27	CASSPGRGRSEQYF	TGTGCCAGCAGTCCAGGGAGGGGGCGGTCCGAGCAGTACTTC
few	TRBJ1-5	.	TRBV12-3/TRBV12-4	CASREGTLYQPQHF	TGTGCCAGCAGGGAGGGCACCCTCTATCAGCCCCAGCATTTT
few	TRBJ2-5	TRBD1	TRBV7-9	CASSWDSGAGETQYF	TGTGCCAGCAGCTGGGACAGTGGGGCAGGGGAGACCCAGTACTTC
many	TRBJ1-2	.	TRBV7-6	CASSLARGFGYTF	TGTGCCAGCAGCTTAGCGAGGGGGTTTGGCTACACCTTC
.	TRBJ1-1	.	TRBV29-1	CSVEWEGGTRNTEAFF	TGCAGCGTTGAATGGGAAGGTGGGACAAGAAACACTGAAGCTTTCTTT
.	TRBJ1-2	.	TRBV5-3	CASSFGGPIYGYTF	TGTGCCAGCAGCTTCGGGGGCCCAATCTATGGCTACACCTTC
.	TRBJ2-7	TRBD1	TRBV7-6	CASSSPRTGGGGTYEQYF	TGTGCCAGCAGCTCCCCTCGGACAGGGGGCGGGGGGACCTACGAGCAGTACTTC
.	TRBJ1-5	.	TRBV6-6	CASSSEDYSNQPQHF	TGTGCCAGCAGTTCGGAAGATTATAGCAATCAGCCCCAGCATTTT
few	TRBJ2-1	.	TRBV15	CATSTRGGTYNEQFF	TGTGCCACCAGCACCAGGGGAGGGACCTACAATGAGCAGTTCTTC
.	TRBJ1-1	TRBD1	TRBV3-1	CASSQEPGQGNTEAFF	TGTGCCAGCAGCCAAGAACCGGGACAGGGGAACACTGAAGCTTTCTTT
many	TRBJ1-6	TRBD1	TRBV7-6	CASSRRDSSYNSPLHF	TGTGCCAGCAGCCGCCGGGACAGCTCCTATAATTCACCCCTCCACTTT
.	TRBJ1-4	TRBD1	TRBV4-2	CASSHQVQGISEKLFF	TGTGCCAGCAGCCACCAAGTACAGGGGATCAGTGAAAAACTGTTTTTT
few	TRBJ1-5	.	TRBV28	CASSPTETDQPQHF	TGTGCCAGCAGTCCGACAGAGACCGATCAGCCCCAGCATTTT
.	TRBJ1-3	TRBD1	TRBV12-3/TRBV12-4	CASSPLRDRIPYNSGNTIYF	TGTGCCAGCAGTCCCCTCCGGGACAGAATCCCTTACAACTCTGGAAACACCATATATTTT
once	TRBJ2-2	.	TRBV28	CASSDPGAREDTGELFF	TGTGCCAGCAGTGATCCGGGGGCCCGCGAGGACACCGGGGAGCTGTTTTTT
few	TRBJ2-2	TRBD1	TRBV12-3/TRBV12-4	CASSHTGTGLTGELFF	TGTGCCAGCAGCCATACCGGGACAGGGCTCACCGGGGAGCTGTTTTTT
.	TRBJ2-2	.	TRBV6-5	CASKQGGTGELFF	TGTGCCAGTAAACAGGGAGGCACCGGGGAGCTGTTTTTT
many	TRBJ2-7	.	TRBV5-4	CASGPGGTPYEQYF	TGTGCCAGCGGACCCGGAGGGACCCCCTACGAGCAGTACTTC
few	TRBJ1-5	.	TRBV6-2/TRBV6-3	CASSPSWGSQPQHF	TGTGCCAGCAGTCCCTCCTGGGGGAGTCAGCCCCAGCATTTT
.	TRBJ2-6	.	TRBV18	CASSPKEHPSGANVLTF	TGTGCCAGCTCACCAAAGGAACACCCCTCTGGGGCCAACGTCCTGACTTTC
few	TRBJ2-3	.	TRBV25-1	CASSERSTSTDTQYF	TGTGCCAGCAGTGAACGGAGCACCTCCACAGATACGCAGTATTTT
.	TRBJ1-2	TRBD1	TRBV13	CASSSEGRGIGYGYTF	TGTGCCAGCAGCTCCGAGGGCAGGGGGATTGGTTATGGCTACACCTTC
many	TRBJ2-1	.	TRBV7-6	CASTRIYSSYNEQFF	TGTGCCAGCACCCGAATATACAGCTCCTACAATGAGCAGTTCTTC
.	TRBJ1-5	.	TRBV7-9	CASSLETANQPQHF	TGTGCCAGCAGCTTAGAGACCGCCAATCAGCCCCAGCATTTT
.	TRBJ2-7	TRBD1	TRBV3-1	CASSQWTGHREQYF	TGTGCCAGCAGCCAATGGACAGGGCATCGGGAGCAGTACTTC
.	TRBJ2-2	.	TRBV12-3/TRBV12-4	CASSLGRRGNGGELFF	TGTGCCAGCAGTTTGGGCCGTCGAGGCAATGGCGGGGAGCTGTTTTTT
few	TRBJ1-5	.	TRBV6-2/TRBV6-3	CASSEKGLQPQHF	TGTGCCAGCTCGGAGAAAGGTCTTCAGCCCCAGCATTTT
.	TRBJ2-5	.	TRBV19	CASTLAPGQQETQYF	TGTGCCAGTACCCTGGCCCCGGGCCAACAAGAGACCCAGTACTTC
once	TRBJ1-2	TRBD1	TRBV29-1	CSGYRGDYGYTF	TGCAGCGGCTACAGGGGAGACTATGGCTACACCTTC
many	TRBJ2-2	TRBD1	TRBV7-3	CASSPPGTGVTGELFF	TGTGCCAGCAGCCCTCCAGGGACAGGGGTCACCGGGGAGCTGTTTTTT
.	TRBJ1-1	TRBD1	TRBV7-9	CASSPDRGPNTEAFF	TGTGCCAGCAGCCCGGACAGGGGCCCGAACACTGAAGCTTTCTTT
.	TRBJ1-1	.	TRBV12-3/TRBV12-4	CASSQAFF	TGTGCCAGCAGTCAAGCTTTCTTT
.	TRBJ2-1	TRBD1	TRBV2	CASILATGGYNEQFF	TGTGCCAGCATTCTGGCGACAGGGGGCTACAATGAGCAGTTCTTC
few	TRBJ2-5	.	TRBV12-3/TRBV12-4	CASSPPGHQETQYF	TGTGCCAGCAGCCCCCCGGGACACCAAGAGACCCAGTACTTC
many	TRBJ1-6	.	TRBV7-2	CASSLGGLRSSYNSPLHF	TGTGCCAGCAGCTTAGGTGGACTCCGAAGCTCCTATAATTCACCCCTCCACTTT
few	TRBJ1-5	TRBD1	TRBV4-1	CASSFGQGGAQPQHF	TGCGCCAGCAGCTTTGGACAGGGTGGGGCCCAGCCCCAGCATTTT
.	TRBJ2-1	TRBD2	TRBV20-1	CSAIAGGPYEQFF	TGCAGTGCCATAGCGGGGGGGCCCTATGAGCAGTTCTTC
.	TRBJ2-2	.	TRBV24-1	CATSEWVILTGELFF	TGTGCCACCAGTGAATGGGTAATCCTCACCGGGGAGCTGTTTTTT
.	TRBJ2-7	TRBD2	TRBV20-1	CSARDLVGTSGDPYEQYF	TGCAGTGCTAGAGATCTCGTGGGGACTAGCGGGGATCCTTACGAGCAGTACTTC
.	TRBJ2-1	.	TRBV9	CASSGPVNEQFF	TGTGCCAGCAGCGGTCCTGTCAATGAGCAGTTCTTC
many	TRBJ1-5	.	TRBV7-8	CASDIGVNQPQHF	TGTGCCAGCGATATAGGAGTCAATCAGCCCCAGCATTTT
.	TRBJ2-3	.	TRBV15	CATSRGVDPADTQYF	TGTGCCACCAGCAGAGGCGTAGACCCTGCAGATACGCAGTATTTT
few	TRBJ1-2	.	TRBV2	CASRDSTRPQGNYGYTF	TGTGCCAGCAGGGATTCCACCCGTCCTCAGGGGAACTATGGCTACACCTTC
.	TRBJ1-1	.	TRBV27	CASSRGGSNTEAFF	TGTGCCAGCAGTCGTGGGGGATCGAACACTGAAGCTTTCTTT
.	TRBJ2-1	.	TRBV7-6	CASSPTPRVGEQFF	TGTGCCAGCAGCCCTACCCCGAGGGTAGGCGAGCAGTTCTTC
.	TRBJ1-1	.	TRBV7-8	CASSSPGTTEAFF	TGTGCCAGCAGCTCTCCAGGGACCACTGAAGCTTTCTTT
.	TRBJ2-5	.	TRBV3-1	CASSQDYSWETQYF	TGTGCCAGCAGCCAAGACTACTCTTGGGAGACCCAGTACTTC
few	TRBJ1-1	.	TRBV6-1	CASSETTRMNTEAFF	TGTGCCAGCAGTGAAACGACAAGGATGAACACTGAAGCTTTCTTT
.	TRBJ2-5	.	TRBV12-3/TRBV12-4	CASTLSEGMETQYF	TGTGCCAGCACCCTCAGCGAGGGTATGGAGACCCAGTACTTC
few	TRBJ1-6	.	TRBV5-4	CASSLDRTTNSPLHF	TGTGCCAGCAGCTTGGACCGGACTACTAATTCACCCCTCCACTTT
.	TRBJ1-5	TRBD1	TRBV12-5	CASGPQGGNQPQHF	TGTGCTAGTGGTCCTCAGGGGGGCAATCAGCCCCAGCATTTT
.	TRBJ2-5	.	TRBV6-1	CASSEFLVETQYF	TGTGCCAGCAGTGAGTTCCTTGTGGAGACCCAGTACTTC
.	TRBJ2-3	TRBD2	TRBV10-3	CAISEGEGADTQYF	TGTGCCATCAGTGAGGGGGAGGGAGCAGATACGCAGTATTTT
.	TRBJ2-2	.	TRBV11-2	CASSPGVGTGELFF	TGTGCCAGCAGCCCGGGGGTAGGAACCGGGGAGCTGTTTTTT
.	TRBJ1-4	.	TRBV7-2	CASSLDGTGSNEKLFF	TGTGCCAGCAGCTTGGACGGGACGGGATCTAATGAAAAACTGTTTTTT
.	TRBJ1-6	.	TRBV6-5	CASADAGRYNSPLHF	TGTGCCAGCGCCGATGCCGGGCGGTATAATTCACCCCTCCACTTT
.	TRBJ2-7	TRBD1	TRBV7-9	CASSGTGGNEQYF	TGTGCCAGCAGCGGGACAGGAGGCAACGAGCAGTACTTC